Each of the 17 T cell receptor beta chains below was sequenced from the same sample in a study of regulatory T cells in long-lasting Graves disease. Time point indicated: newly diagnosed GD, antithyroid drugs for less than 3 months. RNA isolated from PBMCs was used to make the TCR library. The TCR beta library used iRepertoire HTBI primers with Arm-PCR amplification of CDR3. Using its own MiXCR run on the multiplex PCR reads, TCRdb lists one record per CDR3 protein. The sample has approximately 490,000 distinct CDR3 sequences, under 20% seen once; the top ten hold roughly an eighth. This sample was also put to use in a study of T cells in Graves' hyperthyroidism and ophthalmopathy.

Source: peripheral blood mononuclear cells (PBMCs), taken at new diagnosis, from a patient treated with antithyroid drugs. The receptor source for this set is a man in his forties or fifties with Graves disease.

This clonotype occurred a few times. V gene TRBV7-9 combines with J gene TRBJ1-5; D uncertain. The CDR3 consists of 13 residues. The V gene's germline CDR1 is SEHNR and CDR2 FQNEAQ (reference sequence). The V gene lost 1 base and the J gene lost 7 bases, with 8 bases spanning the gap. CDR3 nucleotides: TGTGCCAGCAGCTTAGGAGGTAAACAGCCCCAGCATTTT. Translating it yields CASSLGGKQPQHF.

This clonotype was picked up many times. The V and J genes are TRBV2 and TRBJ2-3; the match to TRBD2 covers 9 bases. V trimming: 4 bases; J trimming: 2 bases; junction bases outside the gene matches: 7. The germline gives CDR1 SNHLY, CDR2 FYNNEI. This CDR3 comprises 16 residues. The CDR3 DNA is TGTGCCAGCAGTGGAGAGCGGGAGGCCTCCACAGATACGCAGTATTTT. Translation gives CASSGEREASTDTQYF.

In its sample, this clonotype was seen once. The V gene is TRBV12-3 or TRBV12-4, the J gene TRBJ2-7, with a tentative D call TRBD2 (5 bases). Trimming stripped 4 bases from V and 2 bases from J, with 12 bases between. The CDR3 is 14 amino acids. CDR3 residues: CASSSLGVPYEQYF. CDR3 nucleotide sequence: TGTGCCAGCAGTTCGTTGGGAGTCCCCTACGAGCAGTACTTC.

The table lists this clonotype with many counts. This sequence joins TRBV5-1 and TRBJ1-2; D unclear. Trimming left V 0 bases short and J 0 bases short, with 6 bases between. This CDR3 comprises 14 residues. The germline V gene has CDR1 SGHRS and CDR2 YFSETQ. The CDR3 DNA sequence: TGCGCCAGCAGCTTGGAGGAAGCTAACTATGGCTACACCTTC. Translation: CASSLEEANYGYTF.

There are a few counts of this clonotype. The chain has TRBV12-3 or TRBV12-4 and TRBJ1-4; 7 bases are shared with TRBD1. The CDR3 is 15 residues long. The ends lost 6 bases at V and 7 bases at J; junction bases unmatched: 11. CDR3: CASRRGGGIREKLFF. CDR3 bases: TGTGCCAGCAGACGAGGGGGCGGTATTCGTGAAAAACTGTTTTTT.

Concerning this clonotype itself: Since a much larger clone is just one base distant, this may be a read error. The chain couples TRBV12-3 or TRBV12-4 to TRBJ1-3; D is ambiguous. The ends were cut back, 4 bases at V and 0 bases at J, with 10 bases in the middle. The CDR3 is 15 amino acids. The CDR3 DNA is TGTGCCAGCAGTTCCGTGGGCACCTCTGGAAACACCATATATTTT. This sequence encodes CASSSVGTSGNTIYF.

Ten or more counts support this clonotype. The rearrangement uses TRBV28 and TRBJ2-7; D gene unclear. Germline CDR1 and CDR2: MDHEN and SYDVKM. V lost 4 bases, J lost 3 bases, and 10 bases lay in between. This CDR3 region has 13 residues. The CDR3 is CASSSPGYYEQYF. In nucleotides, the CDR3 is TGTGCCAGCAGTTCTCCGGGCTACTACGAGCAGTACTTC.

This clonotype has a count of ten or more. The genes are TRBV20-1 and TRBJ2-3; 9 nucleotides agree with TRBD2. Germline trimming cut 4 bases from V and 2 bases from J; bases unmatched to any gene: 10. The CDR3 extends over 16 amino acids. In germline, CDR1 is DFQATT, CDR2 SNEGSKA (reference sequence). DNA of the CDR3: TGCAGTGCTATTGTGGCACTAGCGGGTTACACAGATACGCAGTATTTT. This sequence encodes CSAIVALAGYTDTQYF.

The chain uses TRBV6-2 or TRBV6-3 and TRBJ2-7; TRBD1 aligns across 12 bases. The germline CDR1 and CDR2 sequences are MNHEY and SVGEGT. The CDR3 consists of 12 residues. V gave up 11 bases and J gave up 5 bases; unmatched junction bases: 4. CDR3 sequence: CAAGTGGHEQYF. The CDR3 DNA reads TGTGCCGCCGGGACAGGGGGCCACGAGCAGTACTTC.

This clonotype was detected a few times. CDR3 DNA sequence: TGCAGTGCTAGCGGGAGGGCGAAAGAGACCCAGTACTTC. Its protein is CSASGRAKETQYF. V usage is TRBV20-1 and J usage is TRBJ2-5; TRBD2 matches at 8 bases. Germline CDR1 reads DFQATT; CDR2 reads SNEGSKA (reference sequence). The CDR3 sequence is 13 residues long. V was clipped by 3 bases and J by 3 bases; unmatched bases: 3.

This clonotype came up many times. The V call is TRBV28, the J call TRBJ2-2; 7 bases map to TRBD2. This CDR3 is 14 amino acids long. Germline CDR1 MDHEN, CDR2 SYDVKM. V was pared by 6 bases and J by 4 bases, with 5 bases of the junction left unmatched. CDR3 coding DNA: TGTGCCAGCAGCTTACTAGCGAGCACCGGGGAGCTGTTTTTT. This gives the protein CASSLLASTGELFF.

The table lists this clonotype with many counts. The V call is TRBV28, the J call TRBJ2-7, with TRBD2 matching over 9 bases. With 6 bases clipped from V and 2 bases from J, the junction kept 8 bases outside the gene matches. The CDR3 spans 15 residues. Germline CDR1 and CDR2: MDHEN and SYDVKM. CDR3 amino acids: CASSLLAGEPYEQYF. The CDR3 DNA reads TGTGCCAGCAGCCTACTAGCGGGCGAACCCTACGAGCAGTACTTC.

CDR3 amino acids: CASSFGQGAAYEQYF. CDR3 DNA: TGTGCCAGCAGCTTCGGACAGGGGGCGGCCTACGAGCAGTACTTC. The chain has TRBV2 and TRBJ2-7, with 11 bases that match TRBD1. CDR1 and CDR2 from the germline V gene are SNHLY and FYNNEI. Losses at the gene ends were 6 bases for V and 2 bases for J; bases not matched to a gene: 6. The CDR3 spans 15 residues.

This clonotype has more than one count but fewer than ten. The CDR3 loop reads CASSERGQGTEAFF. In DNA form, the CDR3 reads TGTGCCAGCAGTGAAAGAGGTCAGGGCACTGAAGCTTTCTTT. J is TRBJ1-1 and V is TRBV2, with TRBD1 as a possible D gene (5 bases). Trimming stripped 2 bases from V and 4 bases from J, with 11 bases between. The CDR3 consists of 14 residues. Per germline, CDR1 SNHLY and CDR2 FYNNEI.

The chain employs TRBV6-2 or TRBV6-3 and TRBJ2-3; D remains ambiguous. This CDR3 region has 16 residues. V was trimmed by 2 bases and J by 6 bases, leaving 18 bases between them. From germline, CDR1 is MNHEY and CDR2 SVGEGT. CDR3 DNA sequence: TGTGCCAGCAGTTACGAATTGAGTAAGTCTGTGGATACGCAGTATTTT. This sequence encodes CASSYELSKSVDTQYF.

This clonotype was counted at least ten times. CDR3 region: CASKPRPLVDTQYF. The CDR3 nucleotides read TGTGCCAGCAAACCACGACCTTTGGTAGATACGCAGTATTTT. V and J are TRBV28 and TRBJ2-3; the D is unclear. From germline, CDR1 is MDHEN and CDR2 SYDVKM. The CDR3 loop spans 14 amino acids. V lost 7 bases, J lost 5 bases, and 16 bases lay in between.

Notes on this clonotype: The junction differs from germline at one of its ends, possibly a read error. This chain connects TRBV12-3 or TRBV12-4 to TRBJ2-1; 9 nucleotides align to TRBD1. The CDR3 is made up of 14 amino acids. This CDR3 is CATNRDRDHNEQSF. The CDR3 nucleotides read TGTGCCACCAACCGGGACAGGGACCACAATGAGCAGTCCTTC.